These T cell receptor beta chains were read from a single sample in a study. TCRdb independently ran MiXCR on the RT-PCR reads; one entry per CDR3 protein. In the table there are about 700,000 distinct CDR3 sequences, 14% of which are singletons. What was sequenced was memory CD4+ T cells from blood. The source is a female donor in good health, serving as a healthy control. The CDR3 runs from the conserved cysteine through the conserved F or W. A D gene is named only where the DNA matches it firmly. Size tells how often a clone was seen (once, few, many) or the class of an expanded clone, and some rows leave it out.

>-|TRBV29-1|-|TRBJ1-1
CSAARRENTEAFF
TGCAGCGCTGCCCGTCGGGAGAACACTGAAGCTTTCTTT
>-|TRBV25-1|-|TRBJ2-5
CASRPFGYEGVETQYF
TGTGCCAGCAGGCCCTTCGGATACGAGGGGGTGGAGACCCAGTACTTC
>-|TRBV6-2/TRBV6-3|-|TRBJ2-7
CASSSIGLKYEQYF
TGTGCCAGCAGTTCAATAGGACTAAAGTACGAGCAGTACTTC
>many|TRBV27|TRBD2|TRBJ2-7
CASSLSMASGSHEQYF
TGTGCCAGCAGTTTATCGATGGCTAGCGGGAGCCACGAGCAGTACTTC
>-|TRBV20-1|-|TRBJ2-7
CSAQRTAEDEQYF
TGCAGTGCGCAAAGGACGGCTGAGGACGAGCAGTACTTC
>-|TRBV20-1|-|TRBJ1-5
CSARISRGSQPQHF
TGCAGTGCTAGGATAAGTAGGGGGTCTCAGCCCCAGCATTTT
>few|TRBV7-2|-|TRBJ1-5
CASSLVARGQPQHF
TGTGCCAGCAGCTTAGTCGCCAGGGGTCAGCCCCAGCATTTT
>few|TRBV28|-|TRBJ2-3
CASSLSPGQSTQYF
TGTGCCAGCAGTTTAAGTCCGGGCCAGTCGACGCAGTATTTT
>once|TRBV7-9|TRBD2|TRBJ2-5
CASRPASAGVFETQYF
TGTGCCAGCAGACCTGCCTCAGCGGGAGTCTTTGAGACACAGTACTTC
>-|TRBV28|-|TRBJ2-1
CASSLSPWTTYNEQFF
TGTGCCAGCAGTTTATCCCCCTGGACTACGTACAATGAGCAGTTCTTC
>-|TRBV7-2|TRBD1|TRBJ1-2
CASRQPPDRLGGYTF
TGTGCCAGTCGTCAGCCCCCGGACAGGTTAGGTGGCTACACCTTC
>-|TRBV18|-|TRBJ1-1
CASSPGRLSNMNTEAFF
TGTGCCAGCTCACCAGGACGTCTCAGTAACATGAACACTGAAGCTTTCTTT
>few|TRBV7-7|-|TRBJ2-7
CASSLNVNSYEQYF
TGTGCCAGCAGCTTGAACGTCAATTCCTACGAGCAGTACTTC
>few|TRBV20-1|-|TRBJ2-6
CSARDWGSGANVLTF
TGCAGTGCTAGAGACTGGGGATCTGGGGCCAACGTCCTGACTTTC
>-|TRBV5-1|TRBD2|TRBJ2-5
CASSPLAGGAQETQYF
TGCGCCAGCAGCCCACTAGCGGGAGGCGCGCAAGAGACCCAGTACTTC
>-|TRBV6-6|TRBD1|TRBJ1-5
CASSRTGVDQPQHF
TGTGCCAGCAGTAGGACAGGGGTTGATCAGCCCCAGCATTTT
>few|TRBV5-1|TRBD2|TRBJ2-3
CASSSSGTADTQYF
TGCGCCAGCAGCTCGAGCGGGACCGCAGATACGCAGTATTTT
>-|TRBV7-9|TRBD1|TRBJ1-4
CASSLDRGANEKLFF
TGTGCCAGCAGCTTAGACAGGGGAGCTAATGAAAAACTGTTTTTT
>few|TRBV4-1|TRBD2|TRBJ2-7
CASSLSWVAGEYEQYF
TGCGCCAGCAGCCTATCCTGGGTAGCGGGAGAATACGAGCAGTACTTC
>-|TRBV7-9|-|TRBJ1-6
CASSPGDRYNSPLHF
TGTGCCAGCAGCCCGGGGGACCGCTATAATTCACCCCTCCACTTT
>-|TRBV12-3/TRBV12-4|-|TRBJ2-3
CAITEGGVGTDTQYF
TGTGCCATCACGGAGGGGGGTGTGGGCACAGATACGCAGTATTTT
>-|TRBV12-3/TRBV12-4|-|TRBJ2-2
CASIPGHANTGELFF
TGTGCCAGCATCCCGGGACATGCGAACACCGGGGAGCTGTTTTTT
>-|TRBV5-1|-|TRBJ2-5
CASQELGVGETQYF
TGCGCCAGCCAGGAGTTGGGGGTTGGAGAGACCCAGTACTTC
>-|TRBV12-3/TRBV12-4|TRBD1|TRBJ2-3
CASSLAPLTGVVSDTQYF
TGTGCCAGCAGTTTAGCCCCCCTCACAGGGGTGGTTTCAGATACGCAGTATTTT
>few|TRBV7-3|-|TRBJ2-2
CASSFGSGGGPRELFF
TGTGCCAGCAGCTTTGGATCGGGTGGCGGTCCTAGGGAGCTGTTTTTT
>few|TRBV27|-|TRBJ2-5
CASSLIGRTQETQYF
TGTGCCAGCAGTTTAATTGGGAGGACCCAAGAGACCCAGTACTTC
>few|TRBV20-1|-|TRBJ1-4
CSARKAGVNEKLFF
TGCAGTGCTAGAAAGGCCGGAGTGAATGAAAAACTGTTTTTT
>many|TRBV7-2|-|TRBJ1-2
CASSLGTAVGDGYTF
TGTGCCAGCAGCTTAGGGACAGCCGTCGGAGATGGCTACACCTTC
>many|TRBV30|TRBD2|TRBJ2-1
CAWSVPGGSRFF
TGTGCCTGGAGTGTACCGGGGGGAAGTCGGTTCTTC
>many|TRBV12-3/TRBV12-4|TRBD2|TRBJ2-3
CASSSGGRPDTQYF
TGTGCCAGCAGTTCGGGGGGGCGTCCGGATACGCAGTATTTT
>many|TRBV29-1|-|TRBJ1-1
CSVEEFDSLGAFF
TGCAGCGTTGAAGAATTTGACTCCTTGGGAGCTTTCTTT
>few|TRBV6-1|-|TRBJ1-3
CASNTGTVTSGNTIYF
TGTGCCAGCAATACCGGGACTGTGACTTCTGGAAACACCATATATTTT
>-|TRBV6-2/TRBV6-3|TRBD2|TRBJ2-1
CASSYDPGLAINEQFF
TGTGCCAGCAGTTACGACCCGGGACTAGCGATTAATGAGCAGTTCTTC
>few|TRBV7-6|TRBD1|TRBJ1-6
CASSLGSTGGKSPLHF
TGTGCCAGCAGCTTAGGGTCTACAGGGGGCAAATCACCCCTCCACTTT
>few|TRBV20-1|TRBD1|TRBJ1-5
CSAKVGTGGLPQHF
TGCAGTGCTAAGGTCGGGACAGGGGGCTTGCCCCAGCATTTT
>many|TRBV29-1|TRBD1|TRBJ2-3
CSVAGTVTDTQYF
TGCAGCGTAGCCGGGACAGTCACAGATACGCAGTATTTT
>-|TRBV11-2|-|TRBJ2-7
CASSPIASRAEQYF
TGTGCCAGCAGCCCAATTGCTAGCCGGGCCGAGCAGTACTTC
>many|TRBV5-1|TRBD2|TRBJ2-5
CASSSGLAETQYF
TGCGCCAGCAGCTCGGGACTAGCGGAGACCCAGTACTTC
>once|TRBV28|-|TRBJ1-4
CASSPPNRSNEKLFF
TGTGCCAGCAGTCCCCCCAACAGGTCTAATGAAAAACTGTTTTTT
>few|TRBV20-1|TRBD2|TRBJ2-7
CSASHGASGRSSEQYF
TGCAGTGCTAGTCACGGGGCTAGCGGGAGAAGCTCCGAGCAGTACTTC
>-|TRBV24-1|-|TRBJ2-5
CATSDFNKETQYF
TGTGCCACCAGTGACTTCAATAAAGAGACCCAGTACTTC
>many|TRBV7-2|-|TRBJ2-4
CASSLAKNIQYF
TGTGCCAGCAGTCTAGCCAAAAACATTCAGTACTTC
>-|TRBV13|-|TRBJ2-1
CASKGVGEQFF
TGTGCCAGCAAGGGGGTCGGTGAGCAGTTCTTC
>many|TRBV7-2|TRBD1|TRBJ2-5
CASSLSGGAETQYF
TGTGCCAGCAGCTTATCAGGGGGCGCGGAGACCCAGTACTTC
>many|TRBV29-1|TRBD2|TRBJ2-7
CSVGSLAGGPPSYEQYF
TGCAGCGTTGGGTCCCTAGCGGGAGGTCCACCTTCCTACGAGCAGTACTTC
>few|TRBV6-2/TRBV6-3|-|TRBJ1-5
CASSHPVDNQPQHF
TGTGCCAGCAGTCACCCAGTGGATAATCAGCCCCAGCATTTT
>-|TRBV6-1|-|TRBJ2-3
CASTLTPRTDTQYF
TGTGCCAGCACCCTGACACCTCGCACAGATACGCAGTATTTT
>many|TRBV7-7|-|TRBJ2-1
CASSLDAGNEQFF
TGTGCTAGCAGCTTAGACGCAGGAAATGAGCAGTTCTTC
>many|TRBV4-3|-|TRBJ2-1
CASSQRVGARVDNEQFF
TGCGCCAGCAGCCAGAGGGTAGGGGCTAGGGTGGATAATGAGCAGTTCTTC
>-|TRBV27|-|TRBJ1-5
CASSLTPHQPQHF
TGTGCCAGCAGTTTAACCCCCCATCAGCCCCAGCATTTT
>few|TRBV5-1|-|TRBJ1-1
CASSSGTRALTEAFF
TGCGCCAGCAGCTCAGGGACCCGGGCGTTAACTGAAGCTTTCTTT
>many|TRBV7-2|-|TRBJ2-4
CASSLDRGIQYF
TGTGCCAGCAGCTTAGATCGAGGCATTCAGTACTTC